Below are 3 T cell receptor beta chains sequenced from a single sample in a study of Ad26.COV2.S vaccination and SARS-CoV-2 variants. Profiled with immunoSEQ multiplex PCR; TCRdb holds only in-frame clones, not every one. This sample has under 150,000 clones, with around 86% found just once. The sample was peripheral blood, taken after recovery from COVID-19. These TCRs come from a human donor who had recovered from COVID-19.

This sequence joins TRBV7-2 and TRBJ1-6, with D uncertain. V dropped 5 bases and J dropped 3 bases, with 14 bases sitting between them. Germline CDR1 SGHTA, CDR2 FQGNSA. This CDR3 is built from 16 residues. For the CDR3, the DNA is TGTGCCAGCAGCCAGACCTCAGGCTTCTATAATTCACCCCTCCACTTT. The encoded protein is CASSQTSGFYNSPLHF.

This clone was detected once. This chain uses TRBV6-5 with TRBJ1-5; 9 bases are shared with TRBD1. Germline loops: CDR1 MNHEY, CDR2 SVGAGI. The CDR3 length is 13 residues. V shed 8 bases and J 5 bases; nucleotides not matched to a gene: 4. The chain's CDR3 is CASRDRVDQPQHF. The CDR3 DNA reads as TGTGCCAGCCGGGACAGGGTCGATCAGCCCCAGCATTTT.

The chain employs TRBV2 and TRBJ2-2; D gene uncertain. CDR3 size: 13 residues. Germline CDR1 reads SNHLY; CDR2 reads FYNNEI. V lost 4 bases, J lost 3 bases, and 6 bases lay in between. CDR3: CASSARDTGELFF. The CDR3 DNA reads TGTGCCAGCAGTGCTAGGGACACCGGGGAGCTGTTTTTT.